This T cell receptor beta chain came from a study of shared clonotypes between healthy human individuals. Overall study findings and caveats: Among donors, sharing of clonotypes was expected to be affected by sequencing depth. Rarefaction curves obtained for sorted subsets showed sequencing incomplete despite large depth. Some naive CD4 clonotypes, approximately 4.5%, turned up in common across several donors.

Points on this clone: Its specificity is not known.

Some clones are missing from TCRdb's copy, which holds only in-frame ones; the method was immunoSEQ multiplex PCR. The data show hundreds of thousands of clones, 90% to 95% seen once. V trimming: 2 bases; J trimming: 4 bases; junction bases outside the gene matches: 4. The CDR3 contains 15 residues. CDR1 is SGHDN and CDR2 is FVKESK in the germline V gene. The naive CD8 fraction comprised CD45RO-negative cells positively selected for CCR7 and excluded terminally differentiated effector memory CD45RA+ cells. The chain combines TRBV14 with TRBJ2-3; TRBD2 matches at 9 bases. The origin of this receptor is a woman under 40 in good health. Sequences were obtained from naive CD8+ T cells sorted from blood. The CDR3 sequence is CASSQWAGGPDTQYF. CDR3 sequence (DNA): TGTGCCAGCAGCCAATGGGCGGGAGGGCCAGATACGCAGTATTTT.